One TCR beta chain is described in this entry. As yet, its antigen is unknown. The sample originates from a study of T cell repertoires in cytomegalovirus infection. Study-level background: Public signatures in TCR beta pointed to CMV infection and matching HLA type.

MiXCR was run by TCRdb on the reads, yielding one entry per CDR3 protein. The table records approximately 990,000 distinct CDR3 sequences, 31% of them present only once. V lost 2 bases, J lost 9 bases, and 8 bases stayed unmatched. CDR1 is DFQATT, CDR2 SNEGSKA, per germline (reference sequence). CDR3 length: 15 residues. The source is a human donor in good health (CMV status not recorded). Some clones in this sample may be carry-over from other donors' samples. Sample: cultured CD8+ T cells from PBMCs, taken from culture after CMV antigen stimulation. The V call is TRBV20-1, the J call TRBJ2-1; 12 bases agree with TRBD2. The CDR3 nucleotides are TGCAGTGCTAGATCTACTAGCGGGGGGTACGGTGAGCAGTTCTTC. This translates into CSARSTSGGYGEQFF.